The 26 T cell receptor beta chains given below trace back to one sample, sequenced in a study of shared clonotypes between healthy human individuals. CD45RO-negative, CCR7-selected cells formed the naive CD8 fraction, which excluded terminally differentiated effector memory CD45RA+ cells. Data came from immunoSEQ multiplex PCR; TCRdb stores just in-frame clones and leaves some out. The sample yields just over 2,000,000 clones, about 95% seen once. Sequenced material: naive CD8+ T cells sorted from blood. Receptor source: a man in his late teens or twenties in good health.

J is TRBJ2-7 and V is TRBV5-8; 7 nucleotides agree with TRBD1. The CDR3 is 15 amino acids. From germline, CDR1 is SGHTS and CDR2 YDEGEE. Germline trimming cut 0 bases from V and 4 bases from J; bases unmatched to any gene: 7. The CDR3 sequence is CASSLGQGVSYEQYF. The DNA of the CDR3 is TGTGCCAGCAGCTTGGGCCAGGGGGTTTCTTACGAGCAGTACTTC.

The chain uses TRBV10-3 and TRBJ1-1, with D unclear. This CDR3 comprises 14 residues. The germline V and J ends were trimmed by 0 bases and 0 bases, with 5 bases remaining between them. CDR1 and CDR2 (germline): ENHRY, SYGVKD. The CDR3 nucleotides read TGTGCCATCAGTGAGTCTTCCGTGAACACTGAAGCTTTCTTT. It encodes CAISESSVNTEAFF.

Of note for this clone: Other DNA sequences in this specimen translate into the identical CDR3. V usage is TRBV25-1 and J usage is TRBJ1-1; D is undetermined. Trimming stripped 6 bases from V and 1 base from J, with 3 bases between. Germline CDR1 reads MGHDK; CDR2 reads SYGVNS. The CDR3 has 11 residues. The CDR3 coding sequence is TGTGCCAGCAGCAGGAACACTGAAGCTTTCTTT. It encodes CASSRNTEAFF.

The chain carries TRBV27 and TRBJ2-2, with a tentative D call TRBD1 (5 bases). V was trimmed by 2 bases and J by 7 bases, leaving 11 bases between them. The CDR3 consists of 14 residues. CDR1 is MNHEY and CDR2 is SMNVEV in the germline V gene (reference sequence). CDR3 in DNA: TGTGCCAGCAGTTTAAGTAACAGGCACGGGGAGCTGTTTTTT. It encodes CASSLSNRHGELFF.

This sequence joins TRBV19 and TRBJ1-6; 8 nucleotides agree with TRBD1. Looked up from germline, CDR1 is LNHDA and CDR2 is SQIVND (reference sequence). With 6 bases clipped from V and 6 bases from J, the junction kept 4 bases outside the gene matches. The CDR3 consists of 14 residues. The CDR3 here is CASSWTGPNSPLHF. CDR3 DNA: TGTGCCAGTAGCTGGACAGGGCCTAATTCACCCCTCCACTTT.

V and J are TRBV11-2 and TRBJ2-1; 7 positions match TRBD2. The CDR3 sequence is 15 residues long. The V gene's germline CDR1 is SGHAT and CDR2 FQNNGV. The trim removed 5 bases at V and 5 bases at J, leaving 9 bases unmatched. This CDR3 reads CASSGERGRDNEQFF. CDR3 sequence (DNA): TGTGCCAGCAGCGGGGAGCGGGGAAGGGACAATGAGCAGTTCTTC.

Comments on this clone: A much larger clone sits a single nucleotide away, making a read error possible. The same CDR3 also results from other DNA sequences found in this sample. The chain is built from TRBV6-6 and TRBJ2-7, with D unresolved. Per germline, CDR1 MNHNY and CDR2 SVGAGI (reference sequence). Trimming stripped 6 bases from V and 3 bases from J, with 6 bases between. The CDR3 loop spans 11 amino acids. The CDR3 DNA sequence: TGTGCCAGCAGCTACAACTACGAGCAGTACTTC. It codes for CASSYNYEQYF.

This sequence joins TRBV29-1 and TRBJ2-3, with D unclear. V gave up 7 bases and J gave up 2 bases, with 13 bases separating them. In germline, CDR1 is SQVTM, CDR2 ANQGSEA. There are 13 residues in the CDR3. CDR3 DNA: TGCAGCGAACGGCCTGGCAACACAGATACGCAGTATTTT. It codes for CSERPGNTDTQYF.

This chain uses TRBV6-1 with TRBJ1-4; D uncertain. The ends were cut back, 3 bases at V and 5 bases at J, with 16 bases in the middle. The CDR3 contains 16 residues. Germline lookup yields CDR1 MNHNS and CDR2 SASEGT. The CDR3 coding sequence is TGTGCCAGCAGTGAGCTCCGATATACCGAAAATGAAAAACTGTTTTTT. This encodes CASSELRYTENEKLFF.

This sequence joins TRBV27 and TRBJ2-1; D gene unclear. V lost 5 bases, J lost 7 bases, and 15 bases lay in between. This CDR3 is 14 amino acids long. The germline gives CDR1 MNHEY, CDR2 SMNVEV (reference sequence). Written as DNA, the CDR3 is TGTGCCAGCAGTCCATGGGGTATGGGGAATGAGCAGTTCTTC. Residues: CASSPWGMGNEQFF.

The chain has TRBV5-1 and TRBJ1-5, with 7 bases aligning to TRBD1. The CDR3 contains 15 residues. Germline V gene data show CDR1 as SGHRS and CDR2 as YFSETQ. V shed 6 bases and J 2 bases; nucleotides not matched to a gene: 8. The CDR3 region has the DNA TGCGCCAGCATAACAGGGGATAGGGGCAATCAGCCCCAGCATTTT. This encodes CASITGDRGNQPQHF.

On this clone: Additional DNA sequences in this sample encode the identical CDR3. The rearrangement joins TRBV28 to TRBJ1-1; possibly TRBD1 for D (6 bases). There are 13 residues in the CDR3. Looked up from germline, CDR1 is MDHEN and CDR2 is SYDVKM. V shed 1 base and J shed 6 bases, with 9 bases lying between them. The DNA of the CDR3 is TGTGCCAGCAGTTTATTTAGGGGGTCTGAAGCTTTCTTT. Its translation is CASSLFRGSEAFF.

This clone was observed a single time. V is TRBV7-2 and J is TRBJ2-3, with 10 bases that match TRBD2. From germline, CDR1 is SGHTA and CDR2 FQGNSA. V trimming: 5 bases; J trimming: 4 bases; junction bases outside the gene matches: 15. This CDR3 has 18 amino acids. This CDR3 reads CASSRWGAGGDFPDTQYF. DNA for the CDR3: TGTGCCAGCAGCCGCTGGGGAGCGGGAGGGGATTTTCCAGATACGCAGTATTTT.

The V gene is TRBV27, the J gene TRBJ1-4; D uncertain. The V gene lost 8 bases and the J gene lost 3 bases, with 10 bases spanning the gap. CDR3 size: 13 residues. Germline lookup yields CDR1 MNHEY and CDR2 SMNVEV (reference sequence). In nucleotides, the CDR3 is TGTGCCAGCGATGGGCTCTCTAATGAAAAACTGTTTTTT. Protein: CASDGLSNEKLFF.

For the CDR3, the DNA is TGTGCCAGTAGTATAGTCTTTGCAGATACGCAGTATTTT. Its translation is CASSIVFADTQYF. V and J are TRBV19 and TRBJ2-3; D is unresolved. CDR1 LNHDA and CDR2 SQIVND come from the germline V gene (reference sequence). The CDR3 sequence is 13 residues long. Between the trimmed V and J ends, which lost 1 base and 4 bases, there was a span of 6 bases.

The chain joins TRBV5-4 to TRBJ2-5; no clear D. The CDR3 covers 15 residues. CDR1 SGHNT and CDR2 YYREEE come from the germline V gene (reference sequence). V was cut by 0 bases and J by 4 bases, with 13 bases left in between. The CDR3 protein is CASSLAGTDLETQYF. The DNA of the CDR3 is TGTGCCAGCAGCTTGGCCGGCACAGACTTAGAGACCCAGTACTTC.

The genes are TRBV28 and TRBJ2-1; D might be TRBD1 or TRBD2, each matching 5 bases. This CDR3 has 11 residues. Per germline, CDR1 MDHEN and CDR2 SYDVKM. The V end lost 3 bases, the J end lost 11 bases, and 8 bases lay between the germline ends. Written as DNA, the CDR3 is TGTGCCAGCAGTTTGGGGGATCAGCAGTTCTTC. This sequence encodes CASSLGDQQFF.

The chain recombines TRBV30 with TRBJ1-2; D gene uncertain. There are 13 residues in the CDR3. Germline CDR1 and CDR2: GTSNPN and SVGIG (reference sequence). V was clipped by 6 bases and J by 4 bases, with 15 bases between them. The CDR3 region has the DNA TGTGCCTGTTACGGGAGGGCTGCCTATGGCTACACCTTC. This translates into CACYGRAAYGYTF.

This sequence joins TRBV25-1 and TRBJ2-1; possible D gene TRBD2, 5 bases. The germline gives CDR1 MGHDK, CDR2 SYGVNS. The CDR3 runs 13 residues. V lost 6 bases and J lost 5, with 11 bases in between. CDR3: CASRGLDNNEQFF. The CDR3 DNA is TGTGCCAGCAGAGGACTCGATAACAATGAGCAGTTCTTC. Combining the CDR3 with reference TRBV25-1 and TRBJ2-1 gives the whole variable domain EADIYQTPRYLVIGTGKKITLECSQTMGHDKMYWYQQDPGMELHLIHYSYGVNSTEKGDLSSESTVSRIRTEHFPLTLESARPSHTSQYLCASRGLDNNEQFFGPGTRLTVL.

The chain links TRBV4-1 to TRBJ1-2; D not certain. Deletions cut 4 bases from V and 4 bases from J, with 16 bases between. This CDR3 is 15 amino acids long. Germline V gene sequence: CDR1 MGHRA, CDR2 YSYEKL. The CDR3 spells CASSLSREGSYGYTF. In DNA, the CDR3 is TGCGCCAGCAGCCTAAGTCGTGAGGGTAGCTATGGCTACACCTTC.

V gene TRBV5-1 combines with J gene TRBJ2-2, with D unclear. The CDR3 is 14 residues long. The ends were cut back, 4 bases at V and 2 bases at J, with 9 bases in the middle. Germline V gene sequence: CDR1 SGHRS, CDR2 YFSETQ. CDR3 loop: CASSPLGNTGELFF. The CDR3 DNA reads TGCGCCAGCAGCCCCCTAGGAAACACCGGGGAGCTGTTTTTT.

Concerning this clone itself: Distinct nucleotide sequences in the sample also encode this CDR3. The rearrangement links TRBV9 to TRBJ1-2, with D hard to call. The CDR3 is 14 amino acids. CDR1 is SGDLS, CDR2 YYNGEE, per germline. Trimming removed 2 bases at V and 1 base at J, with 9 bases between. CDR3 region: CASSVAGDNYGYTF. The CDR3 DNA reads as TGTGCCAGCAGCGTCGCCGGGGATAACTATGGCTACACCTTC.

The rearrangement joins TRBV7-9 to TRBJ1-1; 12 positions match TRBD1. Germline assignment: CDR1 SEHNR and CDR2 FQNEAQ (reference sequence). The CDR3 runs 19 residues. The trim removed 4 bases at V and 1 base at J, leaving 13 bases unmatched. The CDR3 sequence: CASSSHPGQGARRNTEAFF. The CDR3 region has the DNA TGTGCCAGCAGCTCACATCCGGGACAGGGGGCGCGGAGGAACACTGAAGCTTTCTTT.

The rearrangement uses TRBV5-1 and TRBJ1-1, with D unclear. V was pared by 4 bases and J by 6 bases, with 10 bases between. The CDR3 totals 12 residues. The germline gives CDR1 SGHRS, CDR2 YFSETQ. The CDR3 nucleotides read TGCGCCAGCAGCCTACACGGAGCTGAAGCTTTCTTT. Amino acids: CASSLHGAEAFF.

The chain links TRBV5-4 to TRBJ2-3; TRBD2 might be the D (5 bases). This CDR3 spans 14 amino acids. V lost 4 bases and J 4 bases, leaving 13 bases between the germline ends. Germline CDR1 is SGHNT and CDR2 is YYREEE (reference sequence). CDR3 DNA sequence: TGTGCCAGCAGCATCACCCCGGAGGCAGATACGCAGTATTTT. This codes for CASSITPEADTQYF.

This chain connects TRBV6-5 to TRBJ1-1; 8 bases line up with TRBD1. The CDR3 has 14 residues. V gave up 4 bases and J gave up 1 base; unmatched junction bases: 2. CDR1 is MNHEY and CDR2 is SVGAGI in the germline V gene. CDR3 protein: CASSLQGENTEAFF. The DNA for the CDR3 is TGTGCCAGCAGTTTACAGGGGGAGAACACTGAAGCTTTCTTT.